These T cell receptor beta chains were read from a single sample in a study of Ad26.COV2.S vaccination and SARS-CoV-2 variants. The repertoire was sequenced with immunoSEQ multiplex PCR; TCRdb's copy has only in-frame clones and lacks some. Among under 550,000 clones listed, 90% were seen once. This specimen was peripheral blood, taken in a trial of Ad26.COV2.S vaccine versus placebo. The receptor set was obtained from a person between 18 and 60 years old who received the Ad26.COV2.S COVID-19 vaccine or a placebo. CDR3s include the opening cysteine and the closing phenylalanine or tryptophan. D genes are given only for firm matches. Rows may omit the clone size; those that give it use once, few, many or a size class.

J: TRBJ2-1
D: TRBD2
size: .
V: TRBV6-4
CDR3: CASRAWAGGDNEQFF
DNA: TGTGCCAGCAGAGCCTGGGCGGGAGGTGACAATGAGCAGTTCTTC

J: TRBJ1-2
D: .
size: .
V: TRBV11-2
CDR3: CASSLDRYRSYTF
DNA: TGTGCCAGCAGCTTAGATCGGTACAGAAGCTACACCTTC

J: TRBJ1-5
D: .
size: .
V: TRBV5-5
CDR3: CASSLALYSNQPQHF
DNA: TGTGCCAGCAGCTTGGCATTATATAGCAATCAGCCCCAGCATTTT

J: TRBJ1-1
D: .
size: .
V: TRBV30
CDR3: CAWSADRSTEAFF
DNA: TGTGCCTGGAGTGCCGACAGATCCACTGAAGCTTTCTTT

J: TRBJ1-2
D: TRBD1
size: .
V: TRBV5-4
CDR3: CASSWAGQGIYGYTF
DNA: TGTGCCAGCAGCTGGGCGGGACAGGGGATCTATGGCTACACCTTC

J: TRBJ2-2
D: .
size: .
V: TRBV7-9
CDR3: CASSLIPGPNTGELFF
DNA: TGTGCCAGCAGCTTAATTCCGGGACCGAACACCGGGGAGCTGTTTTTT

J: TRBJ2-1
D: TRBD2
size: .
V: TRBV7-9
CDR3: CASRAGGEGNEQFF
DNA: TGTGCCAGCAGAGCGGGAGGTGAGGGCAATGAGCAGTTCTTC

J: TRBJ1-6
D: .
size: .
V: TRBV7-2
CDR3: CASSLGGTSTLHF
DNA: TGTGCCAGCAGCTTAGGGGGGACCTCCACCCTCCACTTT

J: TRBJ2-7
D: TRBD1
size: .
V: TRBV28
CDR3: CASSVDRAANSYEQYF
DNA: TGTGCCAGCAGTGTAGACAGGGCTGCGAACTCCTACGAGCAGTACTTC

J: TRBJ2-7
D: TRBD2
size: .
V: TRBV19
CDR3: CASSRSGRVYEQYF
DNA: TGTGCCAGTAGTCGCAGCGGGAGGGTCTACGAGCAGTACTTC

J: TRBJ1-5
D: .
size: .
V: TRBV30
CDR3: CAWSVRSNQPQHF
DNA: TGTGCCTGGAGTGTTAGAAGCAATCAGCCCCAGCATTTT

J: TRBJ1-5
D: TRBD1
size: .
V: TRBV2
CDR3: CASSDRAGGFNQPQHF
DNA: TGTGCCAGCAGTGACCGAGCAGGGGGATTCAATCAGCCCCAGCATTTT

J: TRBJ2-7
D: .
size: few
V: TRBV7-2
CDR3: CASSSRVGAWDEQYF
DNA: TGTGCCAGCAGCTCGCGAGTGGGCGCGTGGGACGAGCAGTACTTC

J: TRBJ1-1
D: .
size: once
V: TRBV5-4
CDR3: CASSLNGVGNTEAFF
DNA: TGTGCCAGCAGCTTGAACGGAGTCGGGAACACTGAAGCTTTCTTT

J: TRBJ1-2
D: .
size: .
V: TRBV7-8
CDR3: CASSSSRGALAGYTF
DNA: TGTGCCAGCAGCTCGTCTCGTGGGGCTCTAGCTGGCTACACCTTC

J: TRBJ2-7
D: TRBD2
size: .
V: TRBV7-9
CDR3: CASSQGLAGFSYEQYF
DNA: TGTGCCAGCAGCCAGGGACTAGCGGGTTTCTCCTACGAGCAGTACTTC

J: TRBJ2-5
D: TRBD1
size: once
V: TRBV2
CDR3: CASSEVRGRVETQYF
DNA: TGTGCCAGCAGTGAAGTTAGGGGGCGCGTAGAGACCCAGTACTTC

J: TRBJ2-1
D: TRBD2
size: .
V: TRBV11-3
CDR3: CASSPSGSSYNEQFF
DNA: TGTGCCAGCAGCCCTAGCGGGAGTTCCTACAATGAGCAGTTCTTC

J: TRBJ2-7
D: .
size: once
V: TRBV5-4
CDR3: CASSLLDKPYEQYF
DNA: TGTGCCAGCAGCTTGTTGGACAAACCCTACGAGCAGTACTTC

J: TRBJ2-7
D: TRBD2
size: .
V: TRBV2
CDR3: CASRPGTSYYEQYF
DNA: TGTGCCAGCAGACCCGGGACTAGCTACTACGAGCAGTACTTC

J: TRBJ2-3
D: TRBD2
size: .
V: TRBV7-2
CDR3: CASSLARRVLAGGGTDTQYF
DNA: TGTGCCAGCAGCTTAGCGCGGCGCGTCTTGGCGGGAGGGGGAACAGATACGCAGTATTTT

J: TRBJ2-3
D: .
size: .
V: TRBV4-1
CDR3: CASSQLGLTQYF
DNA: TGCGCCAGCAGCCAATTGGGGCTTACGCAGTATTTT

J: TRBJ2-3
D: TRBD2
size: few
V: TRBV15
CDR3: CATSRVTLSGLAGGGTQYF
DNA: TGTGCCACCAGCAGAGTTACTCTTTCGGGACTAGCGGGAGGAGGCACGCAGTATTTT

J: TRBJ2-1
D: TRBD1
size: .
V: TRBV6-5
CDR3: CASSYGTGRLYNEQFF
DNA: TGTGCCAGCAGTTACGGGACAGGGCGTTTATACAATGAGCAGTTCTTC

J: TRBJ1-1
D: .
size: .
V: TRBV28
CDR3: CASTPAGAPIDQRTEAFF
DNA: TGTGCCAGCACTCCCGCCGGGGCCCCAATTGATCAGAGGACTGAAGCTTTCTTT

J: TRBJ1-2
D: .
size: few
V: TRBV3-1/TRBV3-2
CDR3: CASSQAFAERLGYTF
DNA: TGTGCCAGCAGCCAAGCCTTCGCGGAACGGCTTGGCTACACCTTC

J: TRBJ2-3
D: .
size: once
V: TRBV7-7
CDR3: CASSLQGTSTDTQYF
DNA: TGTGCCAGCAGCCTACAGGGGACTAGCACAGATACGCAGTATTTT

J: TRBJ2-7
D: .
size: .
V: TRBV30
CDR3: CAWSVGQGTSYEQYF
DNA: TGTGCCTGGAGTGTAGGGCAGGGGACTTCATACGAGCAGTACTTC

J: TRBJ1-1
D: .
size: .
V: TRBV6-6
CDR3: CASSYYRESRTEAFF
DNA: TGTGCCAGCAGTTACTACAGGGAGAGTCGCACTGAAGCTTTCTTT

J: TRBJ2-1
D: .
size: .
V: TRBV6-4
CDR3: CASSEFLHNEQFF
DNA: TGTGCCAGCAGTGAATTTCTTCACAATGAGCAGTTCTTC

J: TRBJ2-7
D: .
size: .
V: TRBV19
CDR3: CASSMGTRLSYEQYF
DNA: TGTGCCAGTAGTATGGGGACTCGCCTCTCCTACGAGCAGTACTTC

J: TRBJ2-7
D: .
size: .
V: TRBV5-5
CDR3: CASSLSAASYEQYF
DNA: TGTGCCAGCAGCTTGTCAGCGGCCTCCTACGAGCAGTACTTC

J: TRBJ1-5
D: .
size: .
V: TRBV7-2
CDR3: CASSLNRAPNQPQHF
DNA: TGTGCCAGCAGCTTAAACCGGGCCCCCAATCAGCCCCAGCATTTT

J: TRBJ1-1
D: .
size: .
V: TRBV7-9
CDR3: CASSDTLQTGKNTEAFF
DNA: TGTGCCAGCAGCGATACCCTCCAAACGGGGAAGAACACTGAAGCTTTCTTT

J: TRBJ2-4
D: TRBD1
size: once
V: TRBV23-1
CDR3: CASSFQWRQGDIQYF
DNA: TGCGCCAGCAGCTTCCAATGGAGACAGGGGGACATTCAGTACTTC

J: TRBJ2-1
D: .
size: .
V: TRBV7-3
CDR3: CASSLDGGSTYNEQFF
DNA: TGTGCCAGCAGCTTAGATGGGGGCTCTACCTACAATGAGCAGTTCTTC

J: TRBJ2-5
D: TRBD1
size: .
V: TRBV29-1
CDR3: CSVRGGQGETQYF
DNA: TGCAGCGTCCGAGGGGGACAGGGAGAGACCCAGTACTTC

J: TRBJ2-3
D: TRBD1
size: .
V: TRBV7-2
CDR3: CASSLYRGLTDTQYF
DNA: TGTGCCAGCAGCTTATACAGGGGGCTCACAGATACGCAGTATTTT

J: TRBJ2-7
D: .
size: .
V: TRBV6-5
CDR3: CASSPVTGVSYEQYF
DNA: TGTGCCAGCAGCCCGGTTACGGGAGTCTCCTACGAGCAGTACTTC

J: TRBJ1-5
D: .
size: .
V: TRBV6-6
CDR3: CASSSPGVGGFQPQHF
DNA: TGTGCCAGCAGTTCCCCCGGGGTGGGAGGGTTCCAGCCCCAGCATTTT

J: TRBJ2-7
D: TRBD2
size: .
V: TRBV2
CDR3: CASRMTSGTSYEQYF
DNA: TGTGCCAGCAGAATGACTAGCGGGACCTCCTACGAGCAGTACTTC

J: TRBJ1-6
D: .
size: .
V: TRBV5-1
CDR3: CASSVGRSPLHF
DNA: TGCGCCAGCAGCGTTGGGCGGTCACCCCTCCACTTT

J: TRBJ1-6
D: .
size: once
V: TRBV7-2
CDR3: CASSLGRGVYNSPLHF
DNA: TGTGCCAGCAGCTTAGGCAGAGGGGTGTATAATTCACCCCTCCACTTT

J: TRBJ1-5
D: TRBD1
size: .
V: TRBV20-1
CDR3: CSASPPGTGGGQPQHF
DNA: TGCAGTGCTAGTCCCCCCGGGACAGGGGGAGGACAGCCCCAGCATTTT

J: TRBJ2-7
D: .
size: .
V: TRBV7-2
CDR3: CASSFSLRASYEQYF
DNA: TGTGCCAGCAGCTTCTCTCTGCGGGCGTCCTACGAGCAGTACTTC

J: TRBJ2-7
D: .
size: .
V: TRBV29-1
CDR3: CSVEASGSYEQYF
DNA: TGCAGCGTTGAAGCGTCGGGGTCCTACGAGCAGTACTTC

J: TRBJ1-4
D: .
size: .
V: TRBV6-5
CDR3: CASSSGRINEKLFF
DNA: TGTGCCAGCAGTTCGGGCAGAATTAATGAAAAACTGTTTTTT

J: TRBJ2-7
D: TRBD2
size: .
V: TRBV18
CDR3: CASSPRTSGSYEQYF
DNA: TGTGCCAGCTCACCCCGGACTAGCGGCTCCTACGAGCAGTACTTC

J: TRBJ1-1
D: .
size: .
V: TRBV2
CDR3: CAPREVNTEAFF
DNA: TGTGCCCCCCGGGAAGTGAACACTGAAGCTTTCTTT

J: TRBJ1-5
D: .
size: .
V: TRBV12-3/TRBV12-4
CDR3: CASSYPGNQPQHF
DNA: TGTGCCAGCAGCTACCCGGGCAATCAGCCCCAGCATTTT

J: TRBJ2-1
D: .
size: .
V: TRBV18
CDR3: CASSPLTVNSYNEQFF
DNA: TGTGCCAGCTCACCCTTAACTGTTAACTCCTACAATGAGCAGTTCTTC

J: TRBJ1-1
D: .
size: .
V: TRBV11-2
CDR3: CASSLPQTAAPNTEAFF
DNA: TGTGCCAGCAGCTTACCTCAGACTGCGGCACCGAACACTGAAGCTTTCTTT

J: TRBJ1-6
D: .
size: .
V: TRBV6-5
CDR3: CASSSGFFSYNSPLHF
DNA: TGTGCCAGCAGTTCAGGCTTTTTTTCCTATAATTCACCCCTCCACTTT

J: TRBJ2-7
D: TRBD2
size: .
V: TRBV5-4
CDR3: CASSLGLAGAYEQYF
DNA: TGTGCCAGCAGCTTGGGACTAGCGGGTGCTTACGAGCAGTACTTC

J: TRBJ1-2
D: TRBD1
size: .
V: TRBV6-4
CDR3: CASSSTGERGYTF
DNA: TGTGCCAGCAGTTCGACAGGGGAGCGGGGCTACACCTTC